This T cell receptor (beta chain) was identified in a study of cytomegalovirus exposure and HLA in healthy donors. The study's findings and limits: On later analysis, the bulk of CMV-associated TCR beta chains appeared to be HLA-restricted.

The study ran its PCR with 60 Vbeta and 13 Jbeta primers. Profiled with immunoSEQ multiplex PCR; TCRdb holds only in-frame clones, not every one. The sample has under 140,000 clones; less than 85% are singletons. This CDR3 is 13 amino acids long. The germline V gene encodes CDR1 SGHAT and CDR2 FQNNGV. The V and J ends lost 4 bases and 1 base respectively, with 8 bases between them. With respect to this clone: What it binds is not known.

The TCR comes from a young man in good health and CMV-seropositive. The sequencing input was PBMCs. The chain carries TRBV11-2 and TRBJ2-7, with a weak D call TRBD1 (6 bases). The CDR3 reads CASSWGQSYEQYF. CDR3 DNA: TGTGCCAGCAGCTGGGGGCAGTCCTACGAGCAGTACTTC.